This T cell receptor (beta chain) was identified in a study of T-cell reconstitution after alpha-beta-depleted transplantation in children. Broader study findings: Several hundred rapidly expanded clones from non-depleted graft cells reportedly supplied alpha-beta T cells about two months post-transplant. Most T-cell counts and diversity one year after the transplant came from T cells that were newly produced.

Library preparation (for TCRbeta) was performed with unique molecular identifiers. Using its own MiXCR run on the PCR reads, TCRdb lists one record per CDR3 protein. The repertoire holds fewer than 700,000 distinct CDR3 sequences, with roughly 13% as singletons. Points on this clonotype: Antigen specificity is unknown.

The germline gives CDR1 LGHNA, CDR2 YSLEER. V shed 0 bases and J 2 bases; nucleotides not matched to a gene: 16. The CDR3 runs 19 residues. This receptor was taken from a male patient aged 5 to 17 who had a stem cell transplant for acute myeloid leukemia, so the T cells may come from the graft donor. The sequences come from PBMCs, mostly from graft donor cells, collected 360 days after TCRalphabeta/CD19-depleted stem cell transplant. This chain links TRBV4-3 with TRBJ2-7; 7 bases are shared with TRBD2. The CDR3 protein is CASSQDLGTPSGPTYEQYF. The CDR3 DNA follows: TGCGCCAGCAGCCAAGATTTAGGGACGCCTAGCGGTCCCACCTACGAGCAGTACTTC.